Given below is one TCR beta chain in context. There are 15 residues in the CDR3. Germline lookup yields CDR1 KGHSH and CDR2 LQKENI. Between the trimmed V and J ends, which lost 0 bases and 5 bases, there was a span of 11 bases. This specimen belongs to a study of cytomegalovirus exposure and HLA in healthy donors. This PCR relied on a set of 60 Vbeta primers and 13 Jbeta primers. Clones were read by immunoSEQ multiplex PCR, and TCRdb kept only the in-frame ones, dropping some. The data show 90,000 to 120,000 clones, roughly 80% seen once. The sample was PBMCs. The chain links TRBV18 to TRBJ2-1; D unresolved. The source of this sequence is a man younger than 45 in good health and CMV-seronegative. The CDR3 nucleotides read TGTGCCAGCTCACCACCGCGGTCTAACGACAATGAGCAGTTCTTC. It codes for CASSPPRSNDNEQFF.